This paragraph reports one TCR beta chain. The CDR3 totals 14 residues. Trimming cost V 4 bases and J 4 bases, with 13 bases left between them. CDR1 PRHDT and CDR2 FYEKMQ come from the germline V gene (reference sequence). The sample belongs to a study of molecular identifiers for immune sequencing clone quantification. TCRdb called the PCR reads again in MiXCR, with one record for every CDR3 protein. There are approximately 550,000 distinct CDR3 sequences in the sample; around 23% occur only once, and over 0.6% lies in the top ten. The specimen sequenced was naive CD8+ T cells from blood, with Jurkat cell RNA spiked in. Subset described: FACS-sorted CD8+CD4-CCR7+CD45RA+ naive T cells. This TCR was sampled from a human donor in good health. Some libraries in this study had Jurkat cell RNA spiked in. The chain joins TRBV13 to TRBJ2-5; perhaps TRBD2 as D (5 bases). For the CDR3, the DNA is TGTGCCAGCAGCTCTGACCGGGGAAGAGAGACCCAGTACTTC. It encodes CASSSDRGRETQYF.